This TCR beta chain was recovered during a study of T cell changes during pregnancy in multiple sclerosis. The data were produced by immunoSEQ multiplex PCR, yet TCRdb's version contains in-frame clones alone and is incomplete. The sample holds some 73,000 clones; roughly 92% are singletons and the top ten take 2.5% to 3.5%. CDR1 LGHNA and CDR2 YNFKEQ come from the germline V gene. The CDR3 totals 17 residues. Losses at the gene ends were 1 base for V and 4 bases for J; bases not matched to a gene: 5. This clonotype was sampled from a female donor in good health, enrolled as a control in a pregnancy study. The chain has TRBV4-2 and TRBJ2-3; TRBD2 agrees at 13 bases. The sequenced sample was peripheral blood, obtained in the third trimester of pregnancy. The CDR3 is CASSQGTSGSGADTQYF. The CDR3, as DNA: TGTGCCAGCAGCCAAGGGACTAGCGGGAGTGGGGCAGATACGCAGTATTTT.